The sequence of this T cell receptor (beta chain) was determined in a study of blood T cell repertoires in COVID-19. Study in general: The United States, Italy and Spain were the sources of the acute and convalescent COVID-19 samples. T cells, B-cell-depleted T cells, or PBMCs provided the cDNA or gDNA that served as material.

In the original processing: The assay estimated nucleated cells by amplifying reference gene primers. The repertoire was sequenced with immunoSEQ multiplex PCR; TCRdb's copy has only in-frame clones and lacks some. For V, J and clone size, that table is used; D and trimming come from the DNA. The sample shows around 200,000 clones, about four fifths of them seen only once. The source material was peripheral blood. The clonotype comes from a woman between 35 and 50 years old with acute or convalescent COVID-19.

CDR3 nucleotides: TGCGCCAGCAGCCAAATGGACAGGCTAAATGAAGCTTTCTTT. Residues: CASSQMDRLNEAFF. The V and J genes are TRBV4-1 and TRBJ1-1, with TRBD1 matching over 7 bases. The CDR3 covers 14 residues. Germline CDR1 is MGHRA and CDR2 is YSYEKL. V shed 2 bases, J shed 7 bases, and the junction held 7 bases outside the gene matches.